The next 10 T cell receptor beta chains were all read from a single sample in a study of technical replicates of blood from several donors. The data were produced by immunoSEQ multiplex PCR, yet TCRdb's version contains in-frame clones alone and is incomplete. The sample consists of some 60,000 clones, nearly 90% of them appearing once. The specimen sequenced was PBMCs. The receptors were gathered from a human donor in good health. Some clones in this sample may be carry-over from other donors' samples.

The sample holds a few counts of this clone. This chain connects TRBV18 to TRBJ1-1, with D possibly matching TRBD1 (5 bases). There are 13 residues in the CDR3. From germline, CDR1 is KGHSH and CDR2 LQKENI. Trimming left V 4 bases short and J 1 base short, with 7 bases between. The CDR3 sequence: CASSLTANTEAFF. CDR3 nucleotides: TGTGCCAGCTCACTGACAGCGAACACTGAAGCTTTCTTT.

V is TRBV19 and J is TRBJ2-5; tentative D call: TRBD1 (6 bases). CDR1 LNHDA and CDR2 SQIVND come from the germline V gene (reference sequence). V was clipped by 5 bases and J by 1 base, with 11 bases between them. The CDR3 is 14 residues long. For the CDR3, the DNA is TGTGCCAGTAGTGTACAGGGATTCCAAGAGACCCAGTACTTC. Protein: CASSVQGFQETQYF. The complete variable domain, with remaining parts taken from reference TRBV19 and TRBJ2-5, reads DGGITQSPKYLFRKEGQNVTLSCEQNLNHDAMYWYRQDPGQGLRLIYYSQIVNDFQKGDIAEGYSVSREKKESFPLTVTSAQKNPTAFYLCASSVQGFQETQYFGPGTRLLVL.

As DNA, the CDR3 is TGTGCCAGTAGTCTACTAGCAAGGGCCAATGAGCAGTTCTTC. Translation gives CASSLLARANEQFF. The chain has TRBV19 and TRBJ2-1; D is possibly TRBD2 (6 bases). V shed 5 bases and J shed 6 bases, with 14 bases lying between them. The CDR3 sequence is 14 residues long. Germline V CDR1 and CDR2: LNHDA, SQIVND (reference sequence).

The chain links TRBV5-1 to TRBJ1-1, with D uncertain. CDR3 length: 13 amino acids. V lost 4 bases and J 0 bases, leaving 7 bases between the germline ends. From germline, CDR1 is SGHRS and CDR2 YFSETQ. CDR3 in DNA: TGCGCCAGCAGCCCTTACATGAACACTGAAGCTTTCTTT. Its translation is CASSPYMNTEAFF.

The V call is TRBV11-2, the J call TRBJ2-3; 9 bases fit TRBD2. Germline assignment: CDR1 SGHAT and CDR2 FQNNGV. The CDR3 covers 17 residues. The V segment lost 0 bases and the J segment 7 bases; nucleotides outside the gene matches: 11. The CDR3 DNA is TGTGCCAGCAGCTTAGATTCGGCGGGAGGGCCCAGGTATACGCAGTATTTT. It translates to CASSLDSAGGPRYTQYF.

This clone was detected a few times. The rearrangement links TRBV7-2 to TRBJ1-5, with TRBD1 as a possible D gene (6 bases). The CDR3 is 17 amino acids. V was pared by 5 bases and J by 2 bases, with 19 bases between. Germline-derived CDR1 and CDR2 are SGHTA and FQGNSA. The CDR3 sequence: CASSPRMAGAGNQPQHF. The CDR3 DNA reads TGTGCCAGCAGCCCGAGGATGGCGGGGGCCGGCAATCAGCCCCAGCATTTT. The full variable domain, with the rest looked up from reference TRBV7-2 and TRBJ1-5, is GAGVSQSPSNKVTEKGKDVELRCDPISGHTALYWYRQSLGQGLEFLIYFQGNSAPDKSGLPSDRFSAERTGGSVSTLTIQRTQQEDSAVYLCASSPRMAGAGNQPQHFGDGTRLSIL.

The rearrangement joins TRBV7-9 to TRBJ2-5; D may be TRBD2 (7 bases). The V gene lost 5 bases and the J gene lost 7 bases, with 20 bases spanning the gap. CDR3 size: 15 residues. Germline V CDR1 and CDR2: SEHNR, FQNEAQ (reference sequence). For the CDR3, the DNA is TGTGCCAGCAGCACGAATCGCGGGGGCCCGCGGACCCAGTACTTC. Translated: CASSTNRGGPRTQYF. Supplemented by reference TRBV7-9 and TRBJ2-5, the full variable domain reads DTGVSQNPRHKITKRGQNVTFRCDPISEHNRLYWYRQTLGQGPEFLTYFQNEAQLEKSRLLSDRFSAERPKGSFSTLEIQRTEQGDSAMYLCASSTNRGGPRTQYFGPGTRLLVL.

This chain links TRBV10-1 with TRBJ2-7, with 15 bases fitting TRBD2. Germline values: CDR1 WNHNN, CDR2 SYGVQD (reference sequence). This CDR3 region has 19 residues. V shed 5 bases, J shed 1 base, and the junction held 12 bases outside the gene matches. CDR3 loop: CASSRRRTSGRAGSYEQYF. In DNA, the CDR3 is TGCGCCAGCAGTCGGAGGAGGACTAGCGGGAGGGCCGGTTCCTACGAGCAGTACTTC.

This chain links TRBV2 with TRBJ2-6; TRBD1 might be the D (6 bases). This CDR3 comprises 15 residues. Germline V gene lookup returns CDR1 SNHLY and CDR2 FYNNEI. The ends were cut back, 5 bases at V and 4 bases at J, with 12 bases in the middle. The CDR3 loop is CASSSQGGGANVLTF. In DNA form, the CDR3 reads TGTGCCAGCAGTTCACAGGGCGGCGGGGCCAACGTCCTGACTTTC.

This clone was picked up a small number of times. The rearrangement uses TRBV5-1 and TRBJ1-1; no clear D gene. V was clipped by 4 bases and J by 5 bases, with 24 bases between them. This CDR3 is 17 amino acids long. CDR1 is SGHRS and CDR2 is YFSETQ in the germline V gene. For the CDR3, the DNA is TGCGCCAGCAGCGCGATTAGTGGGTATCGGGGAGGAACTGAAGCTTTCTTT. This gives the protein CASSAISGYRGGTEAFF.